The rows below give T cell receptor beta chains drawn from one sample of a study of T cell responses to AZD1222 COVID-19 vaccine. Assay: immunoSEQ multiplex PCR; the TCRdb copy retains only in-frame clones and omits some. The table records roughly 150,000 clones, 90% to 95% of them present only once. The material was peripheral blood, obtained on day 0 of AZD1222 vaccination. The receptors were gathered from an adult in good health. Each CDR3 is given with its conserved first and last residue. A D gene is named only where the DNA matches it firmly. A clone size is listed for some rows: how often the clone was seen (once, few, many), or a class if it is expanded.

TRBJ1-2 | . | . | TRBV6-6 | TGTGCCTCGGGGGGAGGCTACACCTTC | CASGGGYTF
TRBJ2-3 | . | . | TRBV19 | TGTGCCAGTAGGAGGACAGCAGATACGCAGTATTTT | CASRRTADTQYF
TRBJ2-5 | . | . | TRBV27 | TGTGCCAGCAGTCCGACAGTAGCGTGGGAGACCCAGTACTTC | CASSPTVAWETQYF
TRBJ1-1 | . | TRBD1 | TRBV19 | TGTGCCAGTAGTCTCGGACAGGGGCCTACACGTGAAGCTTTCTTT | CASSLGQGPTREAFF
TRBJ2-3 | . | TRBD2 | TRBV7-2 | TGTGCCAGCAGCCCAAGGGCTAGCGGGGGGGCCTGGGGAACAGATACGCAGTATTTT | CASSPRASGGAWGTDTQYF
TRBJ2-2 | once | . | TRBV7-2 | TGTGCCAGCAGCTTAGGGCGAACAGGGTCCACCGGGGAGCTGTTTTTT | CASSLGRTGSTGELFF
TRBJ1-1 | . | TRBD1 | TRBV18 | TGTGCCAGCTCACCACCGACAGGGGCCGAAGCTTTCTTT | CASSPPTGAEAFF
TRBJ2-7 | . | TRBD1 | TRBV27 | TGTGCCAGCAGTTGGGGACAGGGGGAAGCGTACGAGCAGTACTTC | CASSWGQGEAYEQYF
TRBJ2-1 | . | TRBD2 | TRBV18 | TGTGCCAGCTCACGGGTAGCGGGAAGGGATGAGCAGTTCTTC | CASSRVAGRDEQFF
TRBJ2-4 | . | . | TRBV3-1/TRBV3-2 | TGTGCCAGCACCCCAACAGGGAAAAACATTCAGTACTTC | CASTPTGKNIQYF
TRBJ1-4 | . | . | TRBV7-3 | TGTGCCAGCAGCCCCGGAAGGGCCGAAAAACTGTTTTTT | CASSPGRAEKLFF
TRBJ1-2 | once | . | TRBV20-1 | TGCAGTGCTAGTTTGGATTCCTATGGCTACACCTTC | CSASLDSYGYTF
TRBJ2-1 | . | TRBD1 | TRBV7-6 | TGTGCCAGCAGCCATATCAGGGTCCAGGGGGCATACAATGAGCAGTTCTTC | CASSHIRVQGAYNEQFF
TRBJ2-2 | . | . | TRBV7-6 | TGTGCCAGCAGCTTAACCCTGGGCCCGACCCGCACCGGGGAGCTGTTTTTT | CASSLTLGPTRTGELFF
TRBJ2-2 | few | . | TRBV7-2 | TGTGCCAGCAGCCCATCCAGGGCGGCCGGGGAGCTGTTTTTT | CASSPSRAAGELFF
TRBJ1-2 | . | TRBD1 | TRBV7-2 | TGTGCCAGCAGCGTGGGACAGGGCTATGGCTACACCTTC | CASSVGQGYGYTF
TRBJ2-7 | . | TRBD2 | TRBV10-3 | TGTGCCATCAGTGGACTAGCGGGAGGAAGAGAGCAGTACTTC | CAISGLAGGREQYF
TRBJ2-3 | once | TRBD2 | TRBV28 | TGTGCCAGCAGTTTAGAGCGGGAGGTAGGAGATACGCAGTATTTT | CASSLEREVGDTQYF
TRBJ2-3 | . | . | TRBV12-3/TRBV12-4 | TGTGCCAGCAGTTTTTCGGCGGCAGATACGCAGTATTTT | CASSFSAADTQYF
TRBJ1-4 | . | . | TRBV24-1 | TGTGCCAGGAGGGGATCTTGGTTTTTT | CARRGSWFF
TRBJ1-2 | . | . | TRBV18 | TGTGCCAGCTCATTACCCGGCTATGGCTACACCTTC | CASSLPGYGYTF
TRBJ1-4 | once | TRBD1 | TRBV5-1 | TGCGCCAGCAGCCCGACAGGGGGTACAACTAATGAAAAACTGTTTTTT | CASSPTGGTTNEKLFF
TRBJ2-6 | . | . | TRBV2 | TGTGCCAGCAGCGGGCTGGATCGCTCTGGGGCCAACGTCCTGACTTTC | CASSGLDRSGANVLTF
TRBJ1-1 | once | . | TRBV28 | TGTGCCAGCAGAGTTGGGTCCACTGAAGCTTTCTTT | CASRVGSTEAFF
TRBJ1-3 | . | . | TRBV24-1 | TGTGCCACCAGTGATGGGGACATCTCTGGAAACACCATATATTTT | CATSDGDISGNTIYF
TRBJ1-3 | . | . | TRBV19 | TGTGCCAGTAGCATGCGATTGGAACTCTCTGGAAACACCATATATTTT | CASSMRLELSGNTIYF
TRBJ1-1 | . | . | TRBV10-3 | TGTGCCATCAGTGAGCCTGGTACTGAAGCTTTCTTT | CAISEPGTEAFF
TRBJ1-2 | . | . | TRBV7-9 | TGTGCCAGCAGCCCTCCGTGGAACCCGTCGGATGGCTACACCTTC | CASSPPWNPSDGYTF
TRBJ1-1 | . | . | TRBV12-3/TRBV12-4 | TGTGCCAGTACGGGCAGGGCGGGCACTGAAGCTTTCTTT | CASTGRAGTEAFF
TRBJ1-2 | . | TRBD1 | TRBV19 | TGTGCCAGTAGTGTCAGGGGGGATAACTATGGCTACACCTTC | CASSVRGDNYGYTF
TRBJ1-1 | . | . | TRBV11-2 | TGTGCCAGCAGCCTAGGGGGTTGGGGCTCAGAAAGCGCTTTCTTT | CASSLGGWGSESAFF
TRBJ2-1 | once | . | TRBV12-3/TRBV12-4 | TGTGCCACCTCCGGACAGCTACACAATGAGCAGTTCTTC | CATSGQLHNEQFF
TRBJ1-1 | . | . | TRBV5-1 | TGCGCCAGCAGCCTAGAGATCTTGACTGAAGCTTTCTTT | CASSLEILTEAFF
TRBJ1-1 | . | . | TRBV7-6 | TGTGCCAGCAGCCACCCCGGGGAAGGAGCTTTCTTT | CASSHPGEGAFF
TRBJ2-3 | few | TRBD2 | TRBV2 | TGTGCCAGCAGTCGGACTAGCCCCAGCACAGATACGCAGTATTTT | CASSRTSPSTDTQYF
TRBJ1-6 | . | TRBD1 | TRBV7-9 | TGTGCCAGCAGCCCCGGGACAGCCCTTAATTCACCCCTCCACTTT | CASSPGTALNSPLHF
TRBJ2-3 | . | . | TRBV24-1 | TGTGCCACCAGTGATCCCGGGACTCCCCAGTATTTT | CATSDPGTPQYF
TRBJ1-2 | . | . | TRBV28 | TGTGCCAGCTGGGGACTTGGCTATGGCTACACCTTC | CASWGLGYGYTF
TRBJ2-3 | . | . | TRBV7-2 | TGTGCCAGCAGCTCGGGCCGAGGGGCAGGGGAAGATACGCAGTATTTT | CASSSGRGAGEDTQYF
TRBJ1-1 | . | . | TRBV7-8 | TGTGCCAGCAGCTTAACCGGCTTGAACACTGAAGCTTTCTTT | CASSLTGLNTEAFF
TRBJ1-4 | . | . | TRBV9 | TGTGCCAGCAGCGTAGGGACACGTAATGAAAAACTGTTTTTT | CASSVGTRNEKLFF
TRBJ1-2 | . | . | TRBV7-9 | TGTGCCAGCAGCCCACGGGACAACTTCTATGGCTACACCTTC | CASSPRDNFYGYTF
TRBJ1-2 | . | . | TRBV28 | TGTGCCAGCAGTCCTCTCGACAGGACGGGATACTATGGCTACACCTTC | CASSPLDRTGYYGYTF